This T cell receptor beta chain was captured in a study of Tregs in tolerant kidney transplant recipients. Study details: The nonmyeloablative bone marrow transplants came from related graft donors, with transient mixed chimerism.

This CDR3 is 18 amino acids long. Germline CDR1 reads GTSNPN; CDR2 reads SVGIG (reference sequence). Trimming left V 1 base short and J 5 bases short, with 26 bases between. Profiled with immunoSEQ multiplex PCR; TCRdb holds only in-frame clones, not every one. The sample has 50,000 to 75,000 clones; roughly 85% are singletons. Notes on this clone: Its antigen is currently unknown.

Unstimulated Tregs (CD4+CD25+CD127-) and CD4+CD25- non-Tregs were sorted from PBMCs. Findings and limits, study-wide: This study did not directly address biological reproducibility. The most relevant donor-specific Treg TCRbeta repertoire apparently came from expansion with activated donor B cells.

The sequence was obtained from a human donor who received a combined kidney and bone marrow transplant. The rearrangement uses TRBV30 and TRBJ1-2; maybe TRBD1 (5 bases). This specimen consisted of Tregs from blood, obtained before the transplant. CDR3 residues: CAWSEWGSPDEARYGYTF. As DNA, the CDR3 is TGTGCCTGGAGTGAGTGGGGGTCTCCGGACGAAGCTAGATATGGCTACACCTTC.